These 13 T cell receptor beta chains were all obtained from the same sample, sequenced in a study of T-cell memory formation after mild COVID-19. Via MiXCR, TCRdb re-called the 5' RACE reads, giving one row per CDR3 protein. The sample yields 250,000 to 350,000 distinct CDR3 sequences, 15% to 20% seen once. Sequenced material: PBMCs or a T cell subset sorted from them (not recorded which). Source of these receptors: a man aged 18 to 29 who had mild COVID-19 (a few samples of this study predate the infection). Cell type and time point are not known.

The chain uses TRBV5-1 and TRBJ2-1, with a tentative D call TRBD2 (5 bases). The CDR3 consists of 15 residues. Between the trimmed V and J ends, which lost 0 bases and 3 bases, there was a span of 10 bases. Looked up from germline, CDR1 is SGHRS and CDR2 is YFSETQ. This CDR3 is CASSLEASYYNEQFF. CDR3 DNA sequence: TGCGCCAGCAGCTTGGAGGCTAGCTACTACAATGAGCAGTTCTTC.

This chain connects TRBV7-9 to TRBJ2-5; D gene uncertain. The V end was cut by 1 base, the J end by 4 bases, with 13 bases between. The CDR3 has 15 residues. Looked up from germline, CDR1 is SEHNR and CDR2 is FQNEAQ (reference sequence). The CDR3 is CASSLGSPWGETQYF. CDR3 bases: TGTGCCAGCAGCTTAGGGTCTCCGTGGGGAGAGACCCAGTACTTC.

This clonotype came up many times. The chain joins TRBV5-1 to TRBJ1-1; 7 nucleotides agree with TRBD1. V lost 3 bases, J lost 5 bases, and 10 bases stayed unmatched. This CDR3 comprises 15 residues. CDR1 is SGHRS, CDR2 YFSETQ, per germline. CDR3 protein: CASSWQAQGGTEAFF. The DNA for the CDR3 is TGCGCCAGCAGCTGGCAGGCGCAGGGGGGAACTGAAGCTTTCTTT.

This clonotype was counted between two and nine times. This chain links TRBV7-3 with TRBJ2-2, with D perhaps TRBD2 (6 bases). Trimming pared 6 bases from V and 1 base from J, leaving 12 bases between. Germline CDR1 is SGHTA and CDR2 is FQGTGA. The CDR3 is made up of 15 amino acids. The CDR3 reads CASSPGRGNTGELFF. CDR3 DNA: TGTGCCAGCAGTCCAGGGCGGGGGAACACCGGGGAGCTGTTTTTT.

This clonotype was counted a few times. In DNA, the CDR3 is TGTGCCAGCAGTTACTCCGGGATCGGGGAGACCCAGTACTTC. Translated: CASSYSGIGETQYF. This sequence joins TRBV6-5 and TRBJ2-5; a possible D gene is TRBD2 (5 bases). CDR3 length: 14 residues. Trimming pared 0 bases from V and 5 bases from J, leaving 10 bases between. Germline loops: CDR1 MNHEY, CDR2 SVGAGI.

This clonotype was recorded many times. V is TRBV7-2 and J is TRBJ2-3; D remains unclear. Germline V gene sequence: CDR1 SGHTA, CDR2 FQGNSA. This CDR3 is 13 amino acids long. Trimming removed 5 bases at V and 4 bases at J, with 10 bases between. The chain's CDR3 is CASSRSKADTQYF. In DNA, the CDR3 is TGTGCCAGCAGCCGAAGTAAGGCAGATACGCAGTATTTT.

The sample holds a few counts of this clonotype. This rearrangement joins TRBV28 to TRBJ2-2, with D perhaps being TRBD1 or TRBD2 (5 bases each). Trimming cost V 7 bases and J 7 bases, with 13 bases left between them. There are 13 residues in the CDR3. Germline values: CDR1 MDHEN, CDR2 SYDVKM. CDR3 in amino acids: CASTPGTGGELFF. The CDR3 region has the DNA TGTGCCAGCACCCCCGGGACCGGCGGGGAGCTGTTTTTT.

This clonotype was seen more than once but under ten times. The chain employs TRBV6-5 and TRBJ2-2, with D perhaps matching TRBD2 (6 bases). This CDR3 is built from 13 residues. Germline CDR1 and CDR2: MNHEY and SVGAGI. Trimming took off 6 bases at V and 6 bases at J, with 11 bases between the two ends. CDR3 amino acids: CASRPGGSGELFF. The CDR3 DNA reads as TGTGCCAGCAGGCCCGGGGGATCCGGGGAGCTGTTTTTT.

This clonotype was recorded at least ten times. The gene calls are TRBV10-3 and TRBJ2-6, with 11 bases identical to TRBD1. CDR1 and CDR2 from the germline V gene are ENHRY and SYGVKD. V lost 6 bases, J lost 1 base, and 2 bases stayed unmatched. The CDR3 spans 16 residues. In nucleotides, the CDR3 is TGTGCCATCAGCGGGACAGGGGGATCTGGGGCCAACGTCCTGACTTTC. Amino acids: CAISGTGGSGANVLTF.

The rearrangement uses TRBV6-2 or TRBV6-3 and TRBJ1-5; possibly TRBD1 for D (6 bases). The CDR3 length is 14 residues. V lost 7 bases, J lost 6 bases, and 16 bases lay in between. Germline V lookup: CDR1 MNHEY, CDR2 SVGEGT. The DNA of the CDR3 is TGTGCCAGCACTCAAAACAGGGTGCGTCAGCCCCAGCATTTT. This encodes CASTQNRVRQPQHF.

The sample holds one count of this clonotype. The rearrangement uses TRBV7-9 and TRBJ2-1; 11 bases align to TRBD2. The CDR3 is 17 amino acids. CDR1 is SEHNR and CDR2 is FQNEAQ in the germline V gene (reference sequence). Trimming removed 0 bases from V and 4 bases from J; junction bases left unmatched: 5. The CDR3 region is CASSLAVAGGPYNEQFF. The CDR3 nucleotides read TGTGCCAGCAGCTTAGCGGTAGCGGGGGGGCCTTACAATGAGCAGTTCTTC.

This clonotype was detected only a few times. The rearrangement uses TRBV7-9 and TRBJ2-1; a possible D gene is TRBD2 (5 bases). Germline CDR1 SEHNR, CDR2 FQNEAQ (reference sequence). The CDR3 consists of 17 residues. V dropped 6 bases and J dropped 3 bases, with 21 bases sitting between them. CDR3 sequence (DNA): TGTGCCAGCAGACCAGCGGACGGTGAAGTTAGCTACAATGAGCAGTTCTTC. Translation: CASRPADGEVSYNEQFF. The whole variable domain, remainder taken from reference TRBV7-9 and TRBJ2-1, is DTGVSQNPRHKITKRGQNVTFRCDPISEHNRLYWYRQTLGQGPEFLTYFQNEAQLEKSRLLSDRFSAERPKGSFSTLEIQRTEQGDSAMYLCASRPADGEVSYNEQFFGPGTRLTVL.

The J gene is TRBJ1-4, the V gene TRBV12-3 or TRBV12-4; D is uncertain. This CDR3 region has 13 residues. V was cut by 3 bases and J by 3 bases, with 5 bases left in between. The CDR3 DNA sequence: TGTGCCAGCAGTTTGGATGCTAATGAAAAACTGTTTTTT. Its translation is CASSLDANEKLFF.